Reported below is one T cell receptor (beta chain). No antigen is known for it. The data belong to a study of cytomegalovirus exposure and HLA in healthy donors. Use of 60 Vbeta and 13 Jbeta primers characterized the PCR. Clones were read by immunoSEQ multiplex PCR, and TCRdb kept only the in-frame ones, dropping some. The sample has 90,000 to 100,000 clones, about 75% seen once; the top ten hold roughly 7.1%. General study points: Presence/absence analyses supposed approximately even sequencing depth among donors. The authors listed 180 or so TCR beta chains as cytomegalovirus-associated. Productive rates of about 90% or about 30% were seen for most TCR beta V segments in an earlier analysis.

Trimming took off 11 bases at V and 4 bases at J, with 18 bases between the two ends. This CDR3 region has 14 residues. CDR1 and CDR2 from the germline V gene are MDHEN and SYDVKM. The chain links TRBV28 to TRBJ2-1; D is ambiguous. The clonotype originates from a middle-aged man in good health and CMV-seropositive. Sequencing was carried out using PBMCs. Here the CDR3 reads CASTPTTLYNEQFF. The CDR3 region has the DNA TGTGCCTCCACCCCCACGACATTATACAATGAGCAGTTCTTC.